This TCR beta chain was recovered during a study of T cells expressing NK-cell markers. Background on the study: Sorted CD3+CD56+NKG2C+, CD3+CD56+NKG2C- and CD3+CD56-NKG2C+ T-cell subsets were beta-chain profiled.

Study outcomes and limitations: Among a handful of donors, these clonotypes also ranked first in the CD3+CD56-NKG2C+ fraction. Evidence did not settle whether expanded NKG2C+ T cell clones targeted HCMV. Dominant NKG2C+ clonotypes were found to form about 1.0-7.5% of CD8+ T cells in six donors.

About this clonotype itself: The antigen is undetermined.

For each CDR3 protein, TCRdb gives one entry from its re-call of the 5' RACE reads, without DNA. The specimen's table records around 100,000 distinct CDR3 sequences. The CDR3 spans 14 residues. The clonotype was recovered from a woman between 18 and 69 years old in good health. V usage is TRBV12-3 or TRBV12-4 and J usage is TRBJ2-2; TCRdb's D call, TRBD1, is unchecked because there is no DNA. The sequenced sample was blood T cells: a sorted CD56 or NKG2C T cell subset, CD4+ or CD8+ T cells, or bulk PBMC T cells (not recorded which). The CDR3 protein is CASSQGGRVGELFF.